This is a list of T cell receptor beta chains from one sample in a study of cytomegalovirus exposure and HLA in healthy donors. Here immunoSEQ multiplex PCR was the method, and the copy in TCRdb shows in-frame clones only, minus some. The profile shows 110,000 or so clones, approximately 88% of them singletons. The specimen was PBMCs. The receptors stem from a man aged 18-30 years in good health and CMV-seronegative. CDR3s include the opening cysteine and the closing phenylalanine or tryptophan. D genes are given only for firm matches. Clone size is shown for a subset of rows, as once, few, many or a class of expanded clone.

abundance	v_gene	j_gene	d_gene	CDR3nt	CDR3aa
-	TRBV6-5	TRBJ2-7	TRBD1	TGTGCCAGCAGTCCAGGGACAGTCTCCTACGAGCAGTACTTC	CASSPGTVSYEQYF
once	TRBV11-2	TRBJ2-4	-	TGTGCCAGCAGCGTAAACAGGGAAAACATTCAGTACTTC	CASSVNRENIQYF
-	TRBV7-9	TRBJ1-1	-	TGTGCCAGCACCACGAAAGGAGGGCCTAACACTGAAGCTTTCTTT	CASTTKGGPNTEAFF
-	TRBV27	TRBJ1-5	-	TGTGCCAGCAGTCATATAACAGGATTTCAAGGTCAGCCCCAGCATTTT	CASSHITGFQGQPQHF
-	TRBV4-1	TRBJ1-1	-	TGCGCCAGCAGCCAAGATCAAAGGGGTACTGAAGCTTTCTTT	CASSQDQRGTEAFF
-	TRBV4-1	TRBJ2-1	-	TGCGCCAGCAGCCAACCTATAAGTGAGCAGTTCTTC	CASSQPISEQFF
-	TRBV27	TRBJ2-1	TRBD2	TGTGCCAGCAGTTTGCTAGCGGGAGGGCCCCTTGGCTACAATGAGCAGTTCTTC	CASSLLAGGPLGYNEQFF
-	TRBV10-1	TRBJ1-1	-	TGCGCCAGCATCCGACAGGCGGAATCTGGCACTGAAGCTTTCTTT	CASIRQAESGTEAFF
-	TRBV2	TRBJ2-2	TRBD2	TGTGCCAGCAGCCGCGGGACTAGCGGGAACGCGAACACCGGGGAGCTGTTTTTT	CASSRGTSGNANTGELFF
-	TRBV28	TRBJ2-6	-	TGTGCCAGCAGTTTACCGGGGGTGATCTCTGGGGCCAACGTCCTGACTTTC	CASSLPGVISGANVLTF
-	TRBV29-1	TRBJ1-1	TRBD1	TGCAGCGCTACGATGCTTGCCGGGACAGGCGGACTGAACACTGAAGCTTTCTTT	CSATMLAGTGGLNTEAFF
-	TRBV28	TRBJ2-1	-	TGTGCCAGCAGTACCCAGGAGAACAGGCGCAATGAGCAGTTCTTC	CASSTQENRRNEQFF
-	TRBV10-1	TRBJ2-1	TRBD2	TGCGCCAGCAGTGATTTAGGGCTAGCGGTCTACAATGAGCAGTTCTTC	CASSDLGLAVYNEQFF
-	TRBV2	TRBJ1-1	-	TGTGCCAGCAGTGGGCAGAACACTGAAGCTTTCTTT	CASSGQNTEAFF
-	TRBV5-6	TRBJ2-6	-	TGTGCCAGCAGCTTGACGTACTCAGGGGATGGGGCCAACGTCCTGACTTTC	CASSLTYSGDGANVLTF
once	TRBV7-9	TRBJ1-1	TRBD1	TGTGCCAGCAGCTCCAACCGGGACAGGAACACTGAAGCTTTCTTT	CASSSNRDRNTEAFF
-	TRBV19	TRBJ1-5	TRBD1	TGTGCCAGTAGTTCACAGGGGGCGGGTCAGCCCCAGCATTTT	CASSSQGAGQPQHF